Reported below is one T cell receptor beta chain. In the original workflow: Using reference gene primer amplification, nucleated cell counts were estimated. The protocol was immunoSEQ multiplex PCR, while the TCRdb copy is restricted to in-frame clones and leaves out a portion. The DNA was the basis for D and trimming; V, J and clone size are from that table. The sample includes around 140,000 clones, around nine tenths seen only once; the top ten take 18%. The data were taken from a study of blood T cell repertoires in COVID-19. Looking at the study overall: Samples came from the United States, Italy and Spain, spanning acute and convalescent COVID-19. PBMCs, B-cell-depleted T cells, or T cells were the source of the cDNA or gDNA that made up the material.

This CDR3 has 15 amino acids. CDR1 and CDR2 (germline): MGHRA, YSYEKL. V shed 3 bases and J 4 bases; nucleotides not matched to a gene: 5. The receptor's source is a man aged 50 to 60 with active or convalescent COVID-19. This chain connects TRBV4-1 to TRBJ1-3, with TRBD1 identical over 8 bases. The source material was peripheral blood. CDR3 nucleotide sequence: TGCGCCAGCAGCCAGACAGGGGTGGAAGGAAACACCATATATTTT. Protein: CASSQTGVEGNTIYF.